This TCR beta chain emerged from a study of T cell repertoires in cytomegalovirus infection. In the study overall: The public TCR beta signatures pointed to both CMV infection and matching HLA type.

This CDR3 contains 15 residues. Trimming shortened V by 2 bases and J by 1 base, and 10 bases separated the two germline ends. Germline loops: CDR1 MNHEY, CDR2 SMNVEV (reference sequence). This clonotype was counted between two and nine times. Antigen: not known. TCRdb re-called the reads through MiXCR, storing one row per CDR3 protein. Of 270,000 or so distinct CDR3 sequences in the sample, around 15% are singletons; the top ten hold less than 60%. Findings and caveats of the study: Dominating the ex vivo response were TCR beta clonotypes that were CMV-specific and HLA-C-restricted. Based on cumulative public TCR beta family frequency, carriers of CMV plus the relevant HLA were identified.

The TCR originated in a human donor in good health (CMV status not recorded). Some clones in this sample may be carry-over from other donors' samples. The V and J genes are TRBV27 and TRBJ2-3; tentative D call: TRBD2 (5 bases). Sequences were obtained from CD8+ T cells from PBMCs. The CDR3 bases are TGTGCCAGCAGTTTAGGATTGGGAGGCACAGATACGCAGTATTTT. It encodes CASSLGLGGTDTQYF.